This T cell receptor (beta chain) was sequenced in a study of radiotherapy plus CTLA-4 blockade in lung cancer. In the study overall: Objective responses occurred in around 20% of patients; around 30% had disease control.

Ipilimumab CTLA-4 blockade and focal radiation were given to patients with chemo-refractory metastatic non-small-cell lung cancer. Assay used: immunoSEQ multiplex PCR; TCRdb lists only in-frame clones, some missing. The repertoire holds 81,000 or so clones, with more than 80% as singletons. Study-wide results and caveats: In blood, after radiotherapy plus ipilimumab, tumor-derived TCR clones expanded. Response was reportedly best predicted by early blood T cell clone dynamics, with interferon-beta.

A remark on this clone: Its antigen is unknown.

V lost 3 bases, J lost 2 bases, and 4 bases stayed unmatched. CDR1 is SGHRS, CDR2 YFSETQ, per germline. This CDR3 has 14 residues. This receptor was taken from a human donor with non-small cell lung cancer who had stable disease on radiotherapy plus ipilimumab. Sequences were derived from peripheral blood, sampled from a patient treated with radiotherapy plus ipilimumab. The chain combines TRBV5-1 with TRBJ2-5; 7 nucleotides match TRBD2. The CDR3 spells CASSWLADQETQYF. CDR3 bases: TGCGCCAGCAGCTGGCTAGCGGATCAAGAGACCCAGTACTTC.